This entry lists 24 T cell receptor beta chains sequenced from one sample in a study of shared clonotypes between healthy human individuals. The table came from immunoSEQ multiplex PCR; TCRdb's copy has only in-frame clones and leaves some out. The table shows 1.4 million to 1.5 million clones, with roughly 96% occurring only once. Sequencing used naive CD4+ T cells sorted from blood. Subset here: CD45RA+ positively selected. The source of these receptors is a man under 40 in good health.

This sequence joins TRBV6-1 and TRBJ2-7, with 8 bases fitting TRBD1. J lost 2 bases, V lost 3 bases, and 9 bases had no gene match. Germline values: CDR1 MNHNS, CDR2 SASEGT. CDR3 length: 16 amino acids. CDR3 protein: CASSDPGQVPAYEQYF. CDR3 DNA: TGTGCCAGCAGTGACCCGGGACAGGTCCCCGCCTACGAGCAGTACTTC.

The CDR3, as DNA: TGTGCCAGCAGCTTGGGGAACAGCTACGAGCAGTACTTC. This codes for CASSLGNSYEQYF. The J gene is TRBJ2-7, the V gene TRBV5-5; no definite D call. CDR1 is SGHKS and CDR2 is YYEKEE in the germline V gene (reference sequence). The CDR3 has 13 amino acids. V was trimmed by 0 bases and J by 3 bases, leaving 7 bases between them.

The V call is TRBV28, the J call TRBJ2-7, with TRBD2 as a possible D gene (5 bases). Germline loops: CDR1 MDHEN, CDR2 SYDVKM. The CDR3 totals 11 residues. Deletions cut 6 bases from V and 9 bases from J, with 12 bases between. This CDR3 is CASSPDRGQYF. As DNA, the CDR3 is TGTGCCAGCAGCCCGGACCGGGGGCAGTACTTC.

The chain uses TRBV6-4 and TRBJ2-7; 9 bases are shared with TRBD1. The CDR3 length is 15 residues. V shed 6 bases, J shed 0 bases, and the junction held 6 bases outside the gene matches. CDR1 is MRHNA and CDR2 is SNTAGT in the germline V gene. CDR3 loop: CASRQTGQGSYEQYF. The CDR3 DNA sequence: TGTGCCAGCAGACAAACGGGACAGGGCTCCTACGAGCAGTACTTC.

This CDR3 is CASRGGTSGRIIGELFF. The CDR3 DNA follows: TGTGCCAGCAGGGGAGGGACTAGCGGGAGGATTATCGGGGAGCTGTTTTTT. The chain uses TRBV2 and TRBJ2-2; TRBD2 matches at 15 bases. Per the germline V gene, CDR1 is SNHLY and CDR2 is FYNNEI. This CDR3 comprises 17 residues. V was clipped by 6 bases and J by 7 bases; unmatched bases: 9.

This clone was seen only a few times. J is TRBJ2-1 and V is TRBV6-4; unclear D gene. The CDR3 covers 13 residues. Germline V gene data show CDR1 as MRHNA and CDR2 as SNTAGT. V lost 4 bases to trimming and J lost 3 bases, with 7 bases between them. CDR3 region: CASSVNSYNEQFF. The CDR3 DNA follows: TGTGCCAGCAGTGTTAACAGCTACAATGAGCAGTTCTTC.

This chain links TRBV29-1 with TRBJ1-1; 8 bases map to TRBD1. CDR1 and CDR2 (germline): SQVTM, ANQGSEA. The length of the CDR3 is 13 residues. With 8 bases clipped from V and 3 bases from J, the junction kept 8 bases outside the gene matches. CDR3 DNA sequence: TGCAGCATCCGGACAGGGTGGGACACTGAAGCTTTCTTT. Its translation is CSIRTGWDTEAFF.

This rearrangement joins TRBV6-5 to TRBJ2-1, with 10 bases matching TRBD1. The CDR3 sequence is 13 residues long. The J segment lost 5 bases and the V segment lost 7 bases, leaving 2 bases of the junction unmatched. Germline CDR1 MNHEY, CDR2 SVGAGI. The CDR3, as DNA: TGTGCCAGCACCGGACAGGGGGACAATGAGCAGTTCTTC. It yields the protein CASTGQGDNEQFF.

The chain is built from TRBV5-1 and TRBJ2-5; 7 nucleotides align to TRBD1. This CDR3 has 15 amino acids. V dropped 3 bases and J dropped 1; count of bases not matched to a gene: 6. Looked up from germline, CDR1 is SGHRS and CDR2 is YFSETQ. The CDR3 coding sequence is TGCGCCAGCAGCTCGACCGGGACAGCCCAAGAGACCCAGTACTTC. Protein product: CASSSTGTAQETQYF.

The rearrangement joins TRBV29-1 to TRBJ2-3; no reliable D call. V was pared by 7 bases and J by 0 bases, with 17 bases between. This CDR3 comprises 15 residues. Germline lookup yields CDR1 SQVTM and CDR2 ANQGSEA. The CDR3 is CSAFPPGASTDTQYF. DNA for the CDR3: TGCAGCGCTTTTCCTCCCGGAGCTAGCACAGATACGCAGTATTTT.

The chain uses TRBV19 and TRBJ2-3; 8 bases align to TRBD1. The CDR3 covers 15 residues. The V and J ends lost 3 bases and 1 base, in that order; junction bases with no gene match: 3. Germline-derived CDR1 and CDR2 are LNHDA and SQIVND (reference sequence). The CDR3 nucleotides read TGTGCCAGTAGTATCAGGGGGCGAGGCACAGATACGCAGTATTTT. Its protein product is CASSIRGRGTDTQYF.

The chain recombines TRBV5-6 with TRBJ1-2; a possible D gene is TRBD1 (6 bases). The germline V gene encodes CDR1 SGHDT and CDR2 YYEEEE. The CDR3 contains 14 residues. Trimming shortened V by 0 bases and J by 7 bases, and 13 bases separated the two germline ends. Written as DNA, the CDR3 is TGTGCCAGCAGCTTGGGGACAGCAAAGGTTGGCTACACCTTC. This sequence encodes CASSLGTAKVGYTF. The full variable domain, with the rest looked up from reference TRBV5-6 and TRBJ1-2, is DAGVTQSPTHLIKTRGQQVTLRCSPKSGHDTVSWYQQALGQGPQFIFQYYEEEERQRGNFPDRFSGHQFPNYSSELNVNALLLGDSALYLCASSLGTAKVGYTFGSGTRLTVV.

The J gene is TRBJ2-1, the V gene TRBV5-6; 11 bases are shared with TRBD2. Germline V gene lookup returns CDR1 SGHDT and CDR2 YYEEEE. V lost 3 bases and J lost 6; bases outside the gene matches: 5. There are 15 residues in the CDR3. The CDR3 DNA reads as TGTGCCAGCAGCTCTTGGACTAGCGGGCGCAATGAGCAGTTCTTC. Translating it yields CASSSWTSGRNEQFF.

The chain recombines TRBV9 with TRBJ2-1; 10 bases fit TRBD2. The CDR3 extends over 14 amino acids. Germline V gene sequence: CDR1 SGDLS, CDR2 YYNGEE. V shed 2 bases, J shed 8 bases, and the junction held 4 bases outside the gene matches. The CDR3 loop reads CASSVASGSYEQFF. CDR3 bases: TGTGCCAGCAGCGTGGCTAGCGGGAGCTATGAGCAGTTCTTC. Filled out from reference TRBV9 and TRBJ2-1, the complete variable domain reads DSGVTQTPKHLITATGQRVTLRCSPRSGDLSVYWYQQSLDQGLQFLIQYYNGEERAKGNILERFSAQQFPDLHSELNLSSLELGDSALYFCASSVASGSYEQFFGPGTRLTVL.

V gene TRBV5-6 combines with J gene TRBJ2-2; TRBD2 matches 7 bases. Germline assignment: CDR1 SGHDT and CDR2 YYEEEE. The CDR3 consists of 17 residues. Germline trimming cut 6 bases from V and 3 bases from J; bases unmatched to any gene: 14. The chain's CDR3 is CASTILMRGGDTGELFF. Written as DNA, the CDR3 is TGTGCCAGCACCATCCTTATGAGGGGAGGGGACACCGGGGAGCTGTTTTTT.

This chain connects TRBV28 to TRBJ2-5; D uncertain. Germline V gene lookup returns CDR1 MDHEN and CDR2 SYDVKM. The V and J ends lost 10 bases and 2 bases respectively, with 8 bases between them. This CDR3 is 11 amino acids long. CDR3 in amino acids: CATSIQETQYF. The CDR3, as DNA: TGTGCCACCTCGATACAAGAGACCCAGTACTTC.

This clone was recorded only once. The chain carries TRBV28 and TRBJ2-1, with TRBD2 matching 11 bases. J lost 4 bases, V lost 7 bases, and 6 bases had no gene match. The CDR3 loop spans 15 amino acids. Germline V lookup: CDR1 MDHEN, CDR2 SYDVKM. The CDR3 DNA reads as TGTGCCAGCACCACGGGACTAGCGGAATACAATGAGCAGTTCTTC. Protein sequence: CASTTGLAEYNEQFF.

This clone appeared a single time. The genes are TRBV7-9 and TRBJ2-5, with a weak D call TRBD1 (5 bases). Germline assignment: CDR1 SEHNR and CDR2 FQNEAQ (reference sequence). Trimming pared 7 bases from V and 4 bases from J, leaving 19 bases between. This CDR3 is 15 amino acids long. CDR3 protein: CASTLGEGLGETQYF. For the CDR3, the DNA is TGTGCCAGCACCCTAGGGGAAGGGCTCGGAGAGACCCAGTACTTC.

This rearrangement joins TRBV27 to TRBJ1-2; weak D call: TRBD1 (5 bases). This CDR3 has 15 residues. V was cut by 5 bases and J by 3 bases, with 16 bases left in between. Germline assignment: CDR1 MNHEY and CDR2 SMNVEV (reference sequence). The CDR3 region is CASSRGRGFDYGYTF. CDR3 bases: TGTGCCAGCAGTAGGGGACGGGGTTTTGACTATGGCTACACCTTC.

The chain uses TRBV28 and TRBJ2-7; possibly TRBD1 for D (6 bases). V dropped 5 bases and J dropped 4 bases, with 12 bases sitting between them. This CDR3 has 13 residues. In germline, CDR1 is MDHEN, CDR2 SYDVKM. The CDR3 sequence is CASSRTDLYEQYF. In DNA form, the CDR3 reads TGTGCCAGCAGTCGGACAGATCTTTACGAGCAGTACTTC.

DNA of the CDR3: TGTGCCAGTAGTATAGGAGGGAGGAGGACCTCCTACGAGCAGTACTTC. This codes for CASSIGGRRTSYEQYF. The rearrangement links TRBV19 to TRBJ2-7, with D possibly matching TRBD2 (6 bases). CDR1 is LNHDA and CDR2 is SQIVND in the germline V gene (reference sequence). The V and J ends lost 1 base and 0 bases respectively, with 13 bases between them. This CDR3 contains 16 residues.

The chain joins TRBV5-1 to TRBJ1-1; D not resolved. Germline-derived CDR1 and CDR2 are SGHRS and YFSETQ. V lost 0 bases to trimming and J lost 6 bases, with 9 bases between them. The CDR3 runs 13 residues. CDR3 loop: CASSLARSSEAFF. CDR3 bases: TGCGCCAGCAGCTTGGCGAGGAGTTCTGAAGCTTTCTTT.

The chain recombines TRBV7-3 with TRBJ2-7; D may be TRBD1 (5 bases). This CDR3 has 13 residues. Germline loops: CDR1 SGHTA, CDR2 FQGTGA. Trimming stripped 4 bases from V and 1 base from J, with 8 bases between. CDR3 amino acids: CASSSTESYEQYF. CDR3 bases: TGTGCCAGCAGCTCGACAGAGTCCTACGAGCAGTACTTC.

This sequence joins TRBV7-9 and TRBJ1-1, with 7 bases matching TRBD1. J gave up 11 bases and V 1 base, and 7 bases lay outside the gene matches. CDR1 is SEHNR and CDR2 is FQNEAQ in the germline V gene (reference sequence). The CDR3 sequence is 13 residues long. The CDR3 loop reads CASSLETGSMAFF. In nucleotides, the CDR3 is TGTGCCAGCAGCTTAGAGACAGGGAGCATGGCTTTCTTT.